Reported below is one T cell receptor (beta chain). Assay: immunoSEQ multiplex PCR; the TCRdb copy retains only in-frame clones and omits some. In the table there are 200,000 to 300,000 clones, 75% to 85% of which are singletons. Between the trimmed V and J ends, which lost 4 bases and 14 bases, there was a span of 14 bases. This CDR3 contains 11 residues. The germline V gene encodes CDR1 SEHNR and CDR2 FQNEAQ (reference sequence). The entry originates in a study of blood T cell repertoires in COVID-19. Study summary: COVID-19 samples, acute and convalescent, were from the United States, Italy and Spain.

The TCR was taken from a man between 35 and 55 years old who had recovered from COVID-19. Material for sequencing was peripheral blood. The chain couples TRBV7-9 to TRBJ1-2; a possible D gene is TRBD1 (5 bases). The chain's CDR3 is CASSSLGGETF. The CDR3 nucleotides read TGTGCCAGCAGCTCCCTCGGGGGGGAAACCTTC.